The rows below give T cell receptor beta chains drawn from one sample of a study of T-cell memory formation after mild COVID-19. TCRdb redid the calling of the 5' RACE reads with MiXCR, one entry per CDR3 protein. The table includes 450,000 or so distinct CDR3 sequences, more than 20% detected once. Material: PBMCs or a T cell subset sorted from them (not recorded which). These receptors came from an adult woman who had mild COVID-19 (a few samples of this study predate the infection). Cell type and time point are not known. CDR3s include the opening cysteine and the closing phenylalanine or tryptophan. Fields, in order: J gene, D gene, clone size, V gene, CDR3 protein, CDR3 DNA. The D gene is left open where the match is weak. Size tells how often a clone was seen (once, few, many) or the class of an expanded clone, and some rows leave it out.

TRBJ1-1,-,many,TRBV5-1,CASSGGRTNTEAFF,TGCGCCAGCAGCGGGGGACGGACGAACACTGAAGCTTTCTTT
TRBJ2-3,TRBD2,few,TRBV5-1,CASSTTSGADTQYF,TGCGCCAGCAGCACTACTAGCGGGGCAGATACGCAGTATTTT
TRBJ1-2,-,few,TRBV24-1,CATSDRAVRKGYTF,TGTGCCACCAGTGATCGGGCCGTGAGAAAGGGCTACACCTTC
TRBJ2-7,-,few,TRBV12-3/TRBV12-4,CASSPGTLTSYEQYF,TGTGCCAGCAGCCCGGGGACACTGACATCCTACGAGCAGTACTTC
TRBJ1-4,TRBD1,few,TRBV5-1,CASSWGQPTRDEKLFF,TGCGCCAGCAGCTGGGGACAGCCAACGAGGGATGAAAAACTGTTTTTT
TRBJ1-5,-,few,TRBV19,CASSFQGVNQPQHF,TGTGCCAGTAGTTTCCAAGGGGTTAATCAGCCCCAGCATTTT
TRBJ2-3,TRBD1,-,TRBV14,CASSPPGQGVLDTQYF,TGTGCCAGCAGCCCCCCGGGACAGGGGGTCCTGGATACGCAGTATTTT
TRBJ2-1,TRBD2,-,TRBV11-1,CASSPYGLAGDIF,TGTGCCAGCAGCCCCTATGGCCTAGCGGGGGACATCTTC
TRBJ2-1,-,-,TRBV5-1,CASSTEDFAHEQFF,TGCGCCAGCAGCACGGAGGACTTCGCCCATGAGCAGTTCTTC
TRBJ2-7,TRBD2,few,TRBV7-8,CASSSPSMGGSSYEQYF,TGTGCCAGCAGCTCACCGTCGATGGGGGGGAGCTCCTACGAGCAGTACTTC
TRBJ2-2,TRBD2,many,TRBV7-6,CASSSPGLRGGELFF,TGTGCCAGCAGCTCCCCGGGACTACGCGGCGGGGAGCTGTTTTTT
TRBJ2-2,-,-,TRBV24-1,CATSDSTRGKGAGELFF,TGTGCCACCAGCGACTCCACTCGCGGGAAAGGCGCCGGGGAGCTGTTTTTT
TRBJ2-3,TRBD2,many,TRBV3-1,CASSLGTSGTDTQYF,TGTGCCAGCAGCCTGGGGACTAGCGGGACAGATACGCAGTATTTT
TRBJ1-1,TRBD1,-,TRBV5-1,CASSIGWGQGDTEAFF,TGCGCCAGCAGTATCGGTTGGGGACAGGGGGACACTGAAGCTTTCTTT
TRBJ1-5,TRBD1,-,TRBV12-3/TRBV12-4,CASSRQGGSQPQHF,TGTGCCAGCAGCAGACAGGGAGGATCGCAGCCCCAGCATTTT
TRBJ1-1,TRBD1,-,TRBV5-1,CASSSYRGDVNTEAFF,TGCGCCAGCAGCTCCTACAGGGGGGACGTGAACACTGAAGCTTTCTTT
TRBJ1-5,TRBD1,-,TRBV20-1,CSARGDREGNQPQHF,TGCAGTGCTAGAGGGGACAGGGAGGGCAATCAGCCCCAGCATTTT
TRBJ1-5,-,few,TRBV6-5,CASSGQRNQPQHF,TGTGCCAGCAGTGGACAACGAAATCAGCCCCAGCATTTT
TRBJ2-3,-,once,TRBV3-1,CASSSLDYSTDTQYF,TGTGCCAGCAGCTCTTTGGACTATTCTACAGATACGCAGTATTTT
TRBJ2-1,-,-,TRBV24-1,CATSDSGLSNEQFF,TGTGCCACCAGTGACTCCGGACTGAGCAATGAGCAGTTCTTC
TRBJ2-7,-,-,TRBV7-2,CASSLSLTGTAYVGEQYF,TGTGCCAGCAGCTTATCTCTTACCGGGACTGCCTACGTTGGGGAGCAGTACTTC
TRBJ2-1,-,few,TRBV7-3,CASSPNPTWTTASYNEQFF,TGTGCCAGCAGCCCAAACCCCACCTGGACAACCGCCTCCTACAATGAGCAGTTCTTC
TRBJ2-7,-,few,TRBV7-9,CASSPPEQGPYYEQYF,TGTGCCAGCAGCCCCCCCGAGCAGGGCCCCTACTACGAGCAGTACTTC
TRBJ2-1,TRBD1,-,TRBV5-1,CASRLTGANEQFF,TGCGCCAGCAGGCTGACAGGGGCGAATGAGCAGTTCTTC
TRBJ2-3,-,many,TRBV7-3,CASSLTGVSTDTQYF,TGTGCCAGCAGCTTAACGGGGGTTAGCACAGATACGCAGTATTTT
TRBJ2-2,-,-,TRBV25-1,CASEATGELFF,TGTGCCAGCGAGGCCACCGGGGAGCTGTTTTTT
TRBJ2-7,-,-,TRBV14,CASSQAGQTGYEQYF,TGTGCCAGCAGCCAAGCAGGACAGACGGGCTACGAGCAGTACTTC
TRBJ2-5,TRBD1,many,TRBV12-3/TRBV12-4,CASSLATGEETQYF,TGTGCCAGCAGTTTAGCTACAGGGGAAGAGACCCAGTACTTC
TRBJ2-4,-,few,TRBV7-2,CASSSNLGGLENIQYF,TGTGCCAGCAGCTCCAATCTGGGGGGCCTGGAAAACATTCAGTACTTC
TRBJ1-1,-,-,TRBV18,CASSPPGGLPEAFF,TGTGCCAGCTCACCACCAGGAGGACTCCCGGAGGCTTTCTTT
TRBJ2-7,-,few,TRBV27,CASSFGLFQYF,TGTGCCAGCAGTTTCGGGTTATTCCAGTACTTC
TRBJ1-1,-,few,TRBV10-3,CAISETVNTEAFF,TGTGCCATCAGTGAGACAGTGAACACTGAAGCTTTCTTT
TRBJ2-3,TRBD2,few,TRBV7-3,CASSHAAGGPSDTQYF,TGTGCCAGCAGCCATGCGGCGGGGGGGCCGTCGGATACGCAGTATTTT
TRBJ2-5,TRBD2,few,TRBV12-3/TRBV12-4,CASSFVGTSPETQYF,TGTGCCAGCAGTTTTGTCGGGACTAGCCCAGAGACCCAGTACTTC
TRBJ2-7,-,-,TRBV6-2/TRBV6-3,CASSGTFGEQYF,TGTGCCAGCAGTGGGACATTTGGGGAGCAGTACTTC
TRBJ2-7,-,few,TRBV5-6,CASSLGLTREQYF,TGTGCCAGCAGCTTGGGGCTCACTCGCGAGCAGTACTTC
TRBJ1-4,TRBD1,few,TRBV20-1,CSASVAGQGGKGKLFF,TGCAGTGCTAGCGTAGCCGGACAGGGGGGGAAGGGAAAACTGTTTTTT
TRBJ2-1,TRBD2,few,TRBV7-6,CASSSVSGGNYNEQFF,TGTGCCAGCAGCTCGGTATCGGGGGGGAACTACAATGAGCAGTTCTTC
TRBJ2-5,TRBD1,few,TRBV4-1,CASSQGAGTGGWETQYF,TGCGCCAGCAGCCAAGGGGCCGGGACAGGGGGCTGGGAGACCCAGTACTTC
TRBJ1-1,-,few,TRBV19,CASRKGGMNTEAFF,TGTGCCAGTAGGAAAGGGGGAATGAACACTGAAGCTTTCTTT
TRBJ2-6,TRBD1,few,TRBV7-2,CASSHHRGPGANVLTF,TGTGCCAGCAGCCACCACAGGGGGCCCGGGGCCAACGTCCTGACTTTC
TRBJ2-7,-,few,TRBV18,CASSEGIDNDEQYF,TGTGCCAGCTCAGAGGGGATTGACAACGACGAGCAGTACTTC
TRBJ1-5,-,-,TRBV5-5,CASSLRQGQGNQPQHF,TGTGCCAGCAGCTTGCGGCAGGGGCAGGGCAATCAGCCCCAGCATTTT
TRBJ2-5,-,few,TRBV2,CASSGGVVTQYF,TGTGCCAGCAGTGGGGGAGTGGTAACCCAGTACTTC
TRBJ2-3,-,-,TRBV5-1,CASSSRRSSVSDTQYF,TGCGCCAGCAGCTCCAGGCGTTCCTCGGTTTCAGATACGCAGTATTTT
TRBJ2-7,-,few,TRBV7-9,CASSASYLSYEQYF,TGTGCCAGCAGCGCCTCATACCTCTCCTACGAGCAGTACTTC
TRBJ2-3,TRBD2,few,TRBV7-3,CASRKKAGGTDTQYF,TGTGCCAGCAGAAAGAAAGCGGGAGGCACAGATACGCAGTATTTT